This TCR beta chain was observed in a study of identical twins (dated by TCRdb to 2016 to 2017). Broadly, across the study: TCR alpha and beta repertoires from monozygotic twins, unrelated adults of various ages and cord blood were deep-sequenced to test whether fetal clonotypes persist. To rule out contamination, the twin experiments were replicated at different times with different library preparation protocols. Broader findings and caveats from the paper: Zero-insertion analyses could be partly confounded by invariant T cells such as MAIT and iNKT, although diverse VJ usage argued against such confounding for most clonotypes. Conclusions relied on cross-sectional statistical analysis, since the same donors could not be followed over many years. Compared with coincidental sharing between unrelated individuals, an excess of low generation-probability sequences was observed among out-of-frame TCR alpha sequences shared between twins. In monozygotic twins, out-of-frame TCR alpha sharing was systematically underestimated by recombination models, although the models agreed with sharing between unrelated individuals. The excess sharing between twins in beta out-of-frame sequences was weaker because fewer shared sequences reduced the signal-to-noise ratio. Abundant cord blood beta clonotypes carried fewer insertions; young adult naive repertoires showed a weaker similar trend, while memory repertoires showed none.

Libraries were constructed by 5' RACE. TCRdb names Illumina HiSeq 2000 as the instrument used. A universal primer binding site was added through template switching, and the final cDNA carried a unique molecular identifier so that TCR cDNA molecules could be counted accurately. First-strand cDNA for TCR alpha and beta chains was synthesized from specific primers in the conserved constant-segment region. To control for contamination, each cDNA library was double barcoded with a SMART-Mk sample barcode plus Illumina barcodes. TruSeq adapter sequences, together with Illumina sample barcodes, were added in two successive PCR steps. The Illumina HiSeq platform was used with custom primers to sequence TCR alpha and beta cDNA libraries. As for the original processing: Unique molecular identifiers were extracted from raw reads with MiGEC, and CDR3 positions were determined with MiXCR. For each individual, recombination models were inferred using an EM algorithm with the repgenHMM and IGoR tools. The tcR package in R was used for shared clonotype analysis, with sharing normalized by the product of cloneset sizes. To study raw recombination without the effects of thymic and clonal selection, out-of-frame nonproductive sequences were analyzed. TCRdb reanalyzed the raw reads on its own, using fastp at Q25 for trimming and MiXCR for clone calling, and kept in-frame beta chains. Entries that share a CDR3 protein sequence are merged under the most common genes and DNA. The V and J calls and clone size are TCRdb's, not the authors'. This sample holds fewer than 550,000 distinct CDR3 sequences; approximately 14% were observed only once. About 0.4% of the sample goes to the ten largest clones.

V is shortened by 1 base, J by 7 bases, and the region joining them spans 17 bases. For CDR1 and CDR2, the germline V gene (reference sequence) lists LGHDT and YNNKEL. Measured from the cysteine to the phenylalanine, the CDR3 is 16 residues long. The retained sequence is limited to the CDR3, 48 bases, with the frame set at the first base. Only healthy Caucasian donors were included. The twin cohort consisted of three pairs of female monozygotic twins, all aged about 18 to 30 years. CD4+ and CD8+ T cell populations were isolated with positive isolation kits from Invitrogen. This clonotype has more than one count but fewer than ten. What antigen it recognizes has not been identified. No base quality values were provided; no much bigger clone lies one nucleotide off. These data also featured in a second study, about yellow fever vaccine responses in identical twins. That second report states: According to the authors, the vaccine-induced T cell response in identical twins seemed to be partly convergent and partly specific to each individual. Focusing on identical twins, the study followed the T cell clones that responded to the vaccine, and did so with precision.

The rearranged chain carries TRBV3-1 and TRBJ2-1; the D segment cannot be called with confidence. The clonotype originates from a woman aged 18-30 years in good health. Sequenced material: CD4+ T cells sorted from blood. In nucleotide form, the sequence is TGTGCCAGCAGCCAAGCTCAGACGGTAATTCGTAATGAGCAGTTCTTC. This codes for CASSQAQTVIRNEQFF.